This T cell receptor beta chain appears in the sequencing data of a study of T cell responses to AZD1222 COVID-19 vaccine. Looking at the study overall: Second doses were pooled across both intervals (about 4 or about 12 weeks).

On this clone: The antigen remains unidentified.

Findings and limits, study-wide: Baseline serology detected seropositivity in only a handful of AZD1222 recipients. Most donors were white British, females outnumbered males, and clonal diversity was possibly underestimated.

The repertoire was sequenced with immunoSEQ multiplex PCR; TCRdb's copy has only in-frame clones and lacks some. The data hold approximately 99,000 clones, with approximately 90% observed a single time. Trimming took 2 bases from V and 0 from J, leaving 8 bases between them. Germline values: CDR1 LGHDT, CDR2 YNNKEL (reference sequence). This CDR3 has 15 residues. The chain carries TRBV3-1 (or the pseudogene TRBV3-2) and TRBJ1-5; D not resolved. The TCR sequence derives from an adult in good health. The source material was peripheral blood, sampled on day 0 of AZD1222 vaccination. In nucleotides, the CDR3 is TGTGCCAGCAGCCAATACTCCGGTAGCAATCAGCCCCAGCATTTT. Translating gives CASSQYSGSNQPQHF.